The 10 T cell receptor beta chains in this list originate from one sample, sequenced in a study of blood T cell repertoires in COVID-19. Sequencing was performed with immunoSEQ multiplex PCR; in TCRdb, only in-frame clones are kept and a portion is missing. The sample has over 250,000 clones, approximately 91% seen once; the top ten hold roughly 0.8%. The material sequenced was peripheral blood. Every receptor here comes from a young woman with acute or convalescent COVID-19.

This rearrangement joins TRBV5-6 to TRBJ1-3; 7 positions match TRBD1. There are 16 residues in the CDR3. Trimming took 4 bases from V and 0 from J; bases not matched to a gene: 7. Germline V gene sequence: CDR1 SGHDT, CDR2 YYEEEE. CDR3: CASSAWGQYSGNTIYF. DNA for the CDR3: TGTGCCAGCAGCGCCTGGGGACAGTACTCTGGAAACACCATATATTTT.

This sequence joins TRBV4-2 and TRBJ2-1, with D perhaps TRBD1 (5 bases). Germline assignment: CDR1 LGHNA and CDR2 YNFKEQ. This CDR3 is built from 13 residues. Between the trimmed V and J ends, which lost 3 bases and 5 bases, there was a span of 8 bases. CDR3 nucleotides: TGTGCCAGCAGCCACCTGGACAACAATGAGCAGTTCTTC. Protein: CASSHLDNNEQFF.

In the case of this clone: One junction end does not reproduce the germline sequence, and a read error may be involved. The J gene is TRBJ2-1, the V gene TRBV6-6; D remains ambiguous. The CDR3 is 12 residues long. Germline V gene sequence: CDR1 MNHNY, CDR2 SVGAGI (reference sequence). The CDR3 spells CASSPTYNEQFF. The DNA of the CDR3 is TGTGCCAGCAGCCCCACCTATAATGAGCAGTTCTTC.

The genes are TRBV7-9 and TRBJ2-7; 11 bases match TRBD2. Per germline, CDR1 SEHNR and CDR2 FQNEAQ (reference sequence). The CDR3 has 15 residues. The V and J ends lost 8 bases and 4 bases, in that order; junction bases with no gene match: 10. CDR3 DNA: TGTGCCAGCGCACGGACTAGCGGGCCTGGGTACGAGCAGTACTTC. Residues: CASARTSGPGYEQYF.

The V gene is TRBV19, the J gene TRBJ2-1; the match to TRBD2 covers 16 bases. The junction had 9 bases not matched to a gene; V was cut back by 3 bases and J by 10 bases. CDR3 length equals 17 residues. Germline loops: CDR1 LNHDA, CDR2 SQIVND (reference sequence). The CDR3 bases are TGTGCCAGTAGTATGGGGACTAGCGGGAGGGCCTTGTCCGAGCAGTTCTTC. It translates to CASSMGTSGRALSEQFF.

This clone was seen a single time. This chain connects TRBV6-4 to TRBJ1-2; no definite D call. The CDR3 is made up of 15 amino acids. Trimming cost V 4 bases and J 0 bases, with 12 bases left between them. Germline V CDR1 and CDR2: MRHNA, SNTAGT. The CDR3 reads CASSVAAAPNYGYTF. For the CDR3, the DNA is TGTGCCAGCAGTGTGGCCGCGGCCCCTAACTATGGCTACACCTTC.

The chain is built from TRBV5-1 and TRBJ1-2; 10 bases line up with TRBD1. The germline V gene encodes CDR1 SGHRS and CDR2 YFSETQ. This CDR3 comprises 16 residues. J was trimmed by 2 bases and V by 3 bases; bases with no gene match: 7. CDR3 sequence: CASSYQTGGNNYGYTF. CDR3 DNA: TGCGCCAGCAGCTACCAGACAGGGGGCAACAACTATGGCTACACCTTC.

V gene TRBV23-1 combines with J gene TRBJ2-1; D gene uncertain. Being an ORF, TRBV23-1 has a function that is uncertain. This CDR3 is built from 15 residues. Deletions cut 3 bases from V and 4 bases from J, with 13 bases between. The CDR3 loop reads CASSQQSEPYNEQFF. The CDR3 nucleotides are TGCGCCAGCAGTCAGCAAAGCGAACCGTACAATGAGCAGTTCTTC.

The chain links TRBV10-3 to TRBJ2-1; D is perhaps TRBD2 (6 bases). The CDR3 runs to 19 residues. Looked up from germline, CDR1 is ENHRY and CDR2 is SYGVKD. The V end lost 2 bases, the J end lost 0 bases, and 20 bases lay between the germline ends. CDR3 nucleotides: TGTGCCATCAGTGAGAGGCCTTTTGTAGCGGCGAGCTCCTACAATGAGCAGTTCTTC. This gives the protein CAISERPFVAASSYNEQFF.

This clone was seen a single time. The chain combines TRBV7-9 with TRBJ2-1; D not resolved. This CDR3 is built from 16 residues. From germline, CDR1 is SEHNR and CDR2 FQNEAQ (reference sequence). V dropped 2 bases and J dropped 5 bases, with 16 bases sitting between them. CDR3 sequence: CASSLSWLEEDNEQFF. Written as DNA, the CDR3 is TGTGCCAGCAGCTTAAGCTGGCTAGAAGAAGACAATGAGCAGTTCTTC.